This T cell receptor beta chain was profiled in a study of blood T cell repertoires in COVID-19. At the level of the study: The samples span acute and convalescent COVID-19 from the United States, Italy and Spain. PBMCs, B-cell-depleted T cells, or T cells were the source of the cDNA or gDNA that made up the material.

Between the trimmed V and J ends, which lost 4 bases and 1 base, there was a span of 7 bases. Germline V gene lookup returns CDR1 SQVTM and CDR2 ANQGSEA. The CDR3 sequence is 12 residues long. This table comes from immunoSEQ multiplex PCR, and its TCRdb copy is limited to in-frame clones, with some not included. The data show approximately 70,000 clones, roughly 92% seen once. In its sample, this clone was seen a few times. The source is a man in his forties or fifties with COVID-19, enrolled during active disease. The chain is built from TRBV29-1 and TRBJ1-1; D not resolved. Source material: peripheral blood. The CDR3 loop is CSVVRQNTEAFF. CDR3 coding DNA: TGCAGCGTTGTGCGGCAGAACACTGAAGCTTTCTTT.